The clone carrying this T cell receptor beta chain was counted a few times. The sample belongs to a study of response to subunit inactivated influenza vaccine. This CDR3 region has 15 residues. Trimming shortened V by 3 bases and J by 0 bases, and 12 bases separated the two germline ends. Germline CDR1 and CDR2: ENHRY and SYGVKD. TCRdb used MiXCR to reprocess the RT-PCR reads, holding one entry per CDR3 protein. The profile covers about 620,000 distinct CDR3 sequences, with around 10% appearing a single time and about 11% taken by the ten largest. The same specimen was also included in a second study, on T cells expressing NK-cell markers. As reported in that work: Synthesis of TCR beta cDNA relied on 5'RACE template switching carrying UMIs. The eight sequenced donors comprised seven who were HCMV-seropositive and one who was seronegative. In several donors, dominant CD3+CD56+NKG2C+ clones formed roughly 1.0-7.5% of CD8+ cells. Evidence did not settle whether expanded NKG2C+ T cell clones targeted HCMV.

The sequence derives from a man aged 50-60 years who received an inactivated influenza vaccine. Here the sequenced sample was PBMCs from blood, taken on the day of vaccination. The chain recombines TRBV10-3 with TRBJ2-7, with a possible D match to TRBD1 (6 bases). This CDR3 reads CAISDSGTLSYEQYF. In nucleotides, the CDR3 is TGTGCCATCAGTGACTCCGGGACACTCTCCTACGAGCAGTACTTC.